These T cell receptor beta chains were read from a single sample in a study of T cell changes during pregnancy in multiple sclerosis. TCRdb's table, derived via immunoSEQ multiplex PCR, lists solely in-frame clones and lacks some. The data contain about 44,000 clones, just under 95% of them singletons. Sequenced material: CD4+ T cells from peripheral blood mononuclear cells, taken in the first trimester of pregnancy. Every receptor here comes from a female donor with multiple sclerosis, enrolled in a pregnancy study. Both conserved end residues are part of each CDR3. D genes are given only for firm matches. Clone size is not always given. Where it is, it says once, few, many or a class for expanded clones.

>.|TRBD1|TRBV7-2|16|TRBJ2-4
TGTGCCAGCAGCTTAGCGGGCCCAGGGGGCCAAAACATTCAGTACTTC
CASSLAGPGGQNIQYF
>.|TRBD1|TRBV7-9|12|TRBJ2-7
TGTGCCAGCAGCGACAGGGCCTACGAGCAGTACTTC
CASSDRAYEQYF
>.|TRBD1|TRBV28|15|TRBJ2-5
TGTGCCAGCAGCTTAAGGACAGGGCAACAAGAGACCCAGTACTTC
CASSLRTGQQETQYF
>.|.|TRBV19|13|TRBJ2-1
TGTGCCAGTAGTCAGGGGTGGGTGAATCAGCAGTTCTTC
CASSQGWVNQQFF
>.|TRBD1|TRBV5-4|15|TRBJ1-6
TGTGCCAGCAGCACCGGGACAGGGTATAATTCACCCCTCCACTTT
CASSTGTGYNSPLHF
>.|TRBD1|TRBV5-6|15|TRBJ2-3
TGTGCCAGCAGCTACCGGACAGGGGGTACAGATACGCAGTATTTT
CASSYRTGGTDTQYF
>once|.|TRBV6-6|14|TRBJ2-3
TGTGCCAGCAGTTACGAGCGGCCCACAGATACGCAGTATTTT
CASSYERPTDTQYF
>.|TRBD1|TRBV10-3|14|TRBJ2-7
TGTGCCATCCGGGGGGGACAGGGGTCCTACGAGCAGTACTTC
CAIRGGQGSYEQYF
>.|.|TRBV4-1|16|TRBJ1-2
TGCGCCAGCAGCCAAGTTTTTCTGGGGCAGTCATATGGCTACACCTTC
CASSQVFLGQSYGYTF
>.|TRBD1|TRBV4-2|17|TRBJ2-2
TGTGCCAGCAGCCTGGACAGGGGGCGGGTTTATCCCGGGGAGCTGTTTTTT
CASSLDRGRVYPGELFF
>.|.|TRBV19|15|TRBJ1-1
TGTGCCAGTAGCCTAAGGGGCACCCTGGGGACTGAAGCTTTCTTT
CASSLRGTLGTEAFF
>.|.|TRBV6-1|15|TRBJ1-1
TGTGCCAGCAGTGTGGAGGGGACGTCGAACACTGAAGCTTTCTTT
CASSVEGTSNTEAFF
>.|TRBD1|TRBV5-1|15|TRBJ2-2
TGCGCCAGCAGCCTAGGGGGCGGCGGTTTCGGGGAGCTGTTTTTT
CASSLGGGGFGELFF
>.|.|TRBV5-1|18|TRBJ2-6
TGCGCCAGCAGCTTGGGGCAGGGTCTTGACTCTGGGGCCAACGTCCTGACTTTC
CASSLGQGLDSGANVLTF
>.|.|TRBV19|14|TRBJ2-2
TGTGCCAGTAGTCCAGGGGGGTACACCGGGGAGCTGTTTTTT
CASSPGGYTGELFF
>.|.|TRBV28|14|TRBJ1-2
TGTGCCAGCAGTTGGGGCCAGCCCCCTTATGGCTACACCTTC
CASSWGQPPYGYTF
>.|.|TRBV6-6|11|TRBJ2-7
TGTGCCAGCAGCACGGGGTACGAGCAGTACTTC
CASSTGYEQYF
>.|.|TRBV25-1|15|TRBJ2-3
TGTGCCAGCAGTGACGGACCGGGACTCACAGATACGCAGTATTTT
CASSDGPGLTDTQYF
>.|.|TRBV4-2|19|TRBJ2-7
TGTGCCAGCAGCCAAGGGAGACAGGTGCCAGGGGTCGGTTCCTACGAGCAGTACTTC
CASSQGRQVPGVGSYEQYF
>.|TRBD2|TRBV5-1|15|TRBJ2-2
TGCGCCAGCTCGAGGGCTAGCGGGAGCAGTGGGGAGCTGTTTTTT
CASSRASGSSGELFF
>.|.|TRBV7-9|15|TRBJ1-2
TGTGCCAGCAGCTCCCGGGTCCTCAGGGTGGGGGGCTACACCTTC
CASSSRVLRVGGYTF
>.|.|TRBV4-1|16|TRBJ2-4
TGCGCCAGCAGCCTCACCAACCGGGGGGCCAAAAACATTCAGTACTTC
CASSLTNRGAKNIQYF
>.|TRBD2|TRBV7-9|14|TRBJ2-5
TGTGCCAGCAGCCCCGGACTAGCGGGAGAGACCCAGTACTTC
CASSPGLAGETQYF
>.|.|TRBV7-2|14|TRBJ1-2
TGTGCCAGCAGCGAGGGGACAACCAACTATGGCTACACCTTC
CASSEGTTNYGYTF
>.|TRBD1|TRBV15|14|TRBJ2-7
TGTGCCACCAGCGGAGACAGGGGCTCCTACGAGCAGTACTTC
CATSGDRGSYEQYF
>.|TRBD1|TRBV6-1|14|TRBJ1-2
TGTGCCAGCAGTGACCGGGGACAGGGCCATGGCTACACCTTC
CASSDRGQGHGYTF
>.|.|TRBV4-3|14|TRBJ2-2
TGCGCCAGCAGCCAAGAATCAGGGATCGGGGAGCTGTTTTTT
CASSQESGIGELFF
>.|.|TRBV5-1|15|TRBJ2-2
TGCGCCAGCAGCTGGGGAGCGACGGGCACCGGGGAGCTGTTTTTT
CASSWGATGTGELFF
>.|TRBD1|TRBV19|14|TRBJ1-1
TGTGCCAGTAGTAAGACAGGGCGGGGAACTGAAGCTTTCTTT
CASSKTGRGTEAFF
>.|.|TRBV6-1|12|TRBJ2-3
TGTGCCAGCAGTGCCGGGAGAAGTACGCAGTATTTT
CASSAGRSTQYF
>.|TRBD1|TRBV7-9|14|TRBJ1-3
TGTGCCAGCAGCCTAGGGACAGCTGGAAACACCATATATTTT
CASSLGTAGNTIYF
>.|.|TRBV7-5|16|TRBJ2-1
TGTGCCAGAAGTAGGGAGGGGCCTAGCGGGCCAAATGAGCAGTTCTTC
CARSREGPSGPNEQFF
>few|TRBD2|TRBV5-4|16|TRBJ2-1
TGTGCCAGCAGCCCTTCCGGGACTAGGTCCTACAATGAGCAGTTCTTC
CASSPSGTRSYNEQFF
>.|.|TRBV11-3|12|TRBJ2-2
TGTGCCAGCAGCTTATCAGCCGGGGAGCTGTTTTTT
CASSLSAGELFF
>.|TRBD2|TRBV27|13|TRBJ2-1
TGTGCCAGCAGTTTTCGCAGCGGGACTGAGCAGTTCTTC
CASSFRSGTEQFF
>.|TRBD1|TRBV5-1|14|TRBJ2-1
TGCGCCAGCCGCTACGTTAACGGACAGGATGAGCAGTTCTTC
CASRYVNGQDEQFF
>once|.|TRBV9|16|TRBJ2-1
TGTGCCAGCAGCGTATTCGTAGTGGCGGCCAACAATGAGCAGTTCTTC
CASSVFVVAANNEQFF
>.|TRBD1|TRBV6-5|15|TRBJ1-1
TGTGCCAGCAGAATCCGGACAGCGAAGGGGGCGGAAGCTTTCTTT
CASRIRTAKGAEAFF
>.|.|TRBV28|15|TRBJ1-6
TGTGCCAGCAGAGCTCTGGGGGCAAGAAATTCACCCCTCCACTTT
CASRALGARNSPLHF
>.|TRBD2|TRBV19|17|TRBJ2-2
TGTGCCAGTAGCACCACTAGCGGGAGGTTGAACACCGGGGAGCTGTTTTTT
CASSTTSGRLNTGELFF
>.|.|TRBV19|13|TRBJ2-2
TGTGCCAGTAGTCTCCGCGGCGCCGGGGAGCTGTTTTTT
CASSLRGAGELFF
>.|.|TRBV5-1|15|TRBJ2-1
TGCGCCAGCACCATGACAGTAAGCTCCTACAATGAGCAGTTCTTC
CASTMTVSSYNEQFF
>.|.|TRBV5-4|14|TRBJ2-2
TGTGCCAGCAGCTCGCCAGGGGCTCCCGGGGAGCTGTTTTTT
CASSSPGAPGELFF